Below, 21 T cell receptor beta chains from the same sample are listed, as sequenced in a study of T-cell reconstitution after alpha-beta-depleted transplantation in children. Unique molecular identifiers were used to barcode this TCRbeta library. TCRdb itself ran the PCR reads through MiXCR, one entry per CDR3 protein. The sample holds over 150,000 distinct CDR3 sequences, roughly 6.6% seen once. The sequenced sample was PBMCs, obtained before TCRalphabeta/CD19-depleted stem cell transplant. The receptor set was obtained from a boy younger than 10 with acute lymphoblastic leukemia, due to receive a stem cell transplant.

This clonotype has a count of ten or more. DNA of the CDR3: TGCAGTGCCCTTAACAACAGGGATACTAGCACAGATACGCAGTATTTT. The encoded protein is CSALNNRDTSTDTQYF. The gene calls are TRBV20-1 and TRBJ2-3, with a tentative D call TRBD1 (6 bases). CDR1 and CDR2 (germline): DFQATT, SNEGSKA (reference sequence). V lost 6 bases to trimming and J lost 0 bases, with 19 bases between them. This CDR3 has 16 amino acids.

The table lists this clonotype with many counts. This sequence joins TRBV7-8 and TRBJ1-2; no reliable D call. Trimming left V 1 base short and J 4 bases short, with 10 bases between. The germline gives CDR1 SGHVS, CDR2 FQNEAQ. CDR3 length: 14 amino acids. In DNA, the CDR3 is TGTGCCAGCAGCTTAGAGGGCCAAACCTATGGCTACACCTTC. Protein product: CASSLEGQTYGYTF. Complete variable domain (other parts from reference TRBV7-8 and TRBJ1-2): GAGVSQSPRYKVAKRGQDVALRCDPISGHVSLFWYQQALGQGPEFLTYFQNEAQLDKSGLPSDRFFAERPEGSVSTLKIQRTQQEDSAVYLCASSLEGQTYGYTFGSGTRLTVV.

This clonotype was counted at least ten times. This sequence joins TRBV28 and TRBJ2-1, with D perhaps TRBD2 (6 bases). Germline loops: CDR1 MDHEN, CDR2 SYDVKM. V shed 2 bases and J shed 6 bases, with 11 bases lying between them. The CDR3 contains 14 residues. This CDR3 reads CASSLLALFNEQFF. The CDR3 DNA sequence: TGTGCCAGCAGTTTACTAGCGCTCTTCAATGAGCAGTTCTTC.

This clonotype appeared many times. The chain combines TRBV28 with TRBJ2-5; D may be TRBD1 (6 bases). Germline lookup yields CDR1 MDHEN and CDR2 SYDVKM. The CDR3 has 15 amino acids. V shed 6 bases and J shed 2 bases, with 16 bases lying between them. DNA of the CDR3: TGTGCCAGCAGCTTGACAGGCCCCTGGCAAGAGACCCAGTACTTC. Translated: CASSLTGPWQETQYF.

The sample holds many counts of this clonotype. This chain links TRBV28 with TRBJ2-2, with TRBD1 matching 8 bases. The ends lost 6 bases at V and 7 bases at J; junction bases unmatched: 7. The CDR3 has 14 residues. Germline V gene data show CDR1 as MDHEN and CDR2 as SYDVKM. CDR3 sequence reads: CASSLTGEIGELFF. The CDR3 DNA sequence: TGTGCCAGCAGCCTGACAGGGGAGATCGGGGAGCTGTTTTTT.

This clonotype showed up just a few times. This chain uses TRBV28 with TRBJ2-5, with D possibly matching TRBD2 (6 bases). The CDR3 covers 15 residues. The germline CDR1 and CDR2 sequences are MDHEN and SYDVKM. Trimming left V 6 bases short and J 1 base short, with 15 bases between. CDR3 sequence reads: CASSRQRALQETQYF. The CDR3 DNA is TGTGCCAGCAGCCGACAGCGGGCCCTCCAAGAGACCCAGTACTTC.

The table lists this clonotype with many counts. The chain combines TRBV7-2 with TRBJ2-3, with 9 bases aligning to TRBD1. CDR3 length equals 17 residues. Germline CDR1 is SGHTA and CDR2 is FQGNSA. With V trimmed by 7 bases and J by 6 bases, 17 bases remained unmatched. DNA of the CDR3: TGTGCCAGCACCATAGGGGGGACAGGGACCCTCAGGGATACGCAGTATTTT. This gives the protein CASTIGGTGTLRDTQYF.

The sample holds many counts of this clonotype. The rearrangement links TRBV7-9 to TRBJ2-5, with D maybe TRBD1 (6 bases). The germline V gene has CDR1 SEHNR and CDR2 FQNEAQ (reference sequence). There are 13 residues in the CDR3. V lost 6 bases and J lost 2, with 10 bases in between. The CDR3 nucleotides read TGTGCCAGCAGGTCGGGACAACAAGAGACCCAGTACTTC. Its translation is CASRSGQQETQYF.

This clonotype was seen only a few times. This chain connects TRBV5-1 to TRBJ1-1; D is possibly TRBD1 (6 bases). The CDR3 runs 18 residues. V dropped 6 bases and J dropped 2 bases, with 26 bases sitting between them. Germline V gives CDR1 SGHRS, CDR2 YFSETQ. The CDR3 sequence: CASNLGRGHTGVNTEAFF. The CDR3 nucleotides read TGCGCCAGCAACTTAGGCAGGGGCCATACCGGGGTTAACACTGAAGCTTTCTTT.

Only a few counts were recorded for this clonotype. The rearrangement links TRBV20-1 to TRBJ2-2; D is tentatively TRBD1 or TRBD2 (5 bases each). Trimming shortened V by 2 bases and J by 4 bases, and 29 bases separated the two germline ends. This CDR3 spans 20 amino acids. The germline gives CDR1 DFQATT, CDR2 SNEGSKA (reference sequence). The CDR3 spells CSARPTPNNRGALSTGELFF. In nucleotides, the CDR3 is TGCAGTGCTAGACCCACACCCAACAACCGAGGGGCCTTGAGCACCGGGGAGCTGTTTTTT.

The V call is TRBV6-2 or TRBV6-3, the J call TRBJ2-3; D might be TRBD2 (5 bases). Germline values: CDR1 MNHEY, CDR2 SVGEGT. CDR3 length equals 15 residues. V was trimmed by 8 bases and J by 2 bases, leaving 17 bases between them. The CDR3 DNA sequence: TGTGCCAGCCGCTCTAGCAGACCTGACACAGATACGCAGTATTTT. Protein sequence: CASRSSRPDTDTQYF.

This clonotype has only a few counts. The rearrangement joins TRBV5-6 to TRBJ2-5, with 14 positions matching TRBD2. The CDR3 loop spans 16 amino acids. With V trimmed by 4 bases and J by 5 bases, 7 bases remained unmatched. The germline V gene encodes CDR1 SGHDT and CDR2 YYEEEE. The CDR3 region is CASSPGLAGGVETQYF. The CDR3, as DNA: TGTGCCAGCAGCCCCGGACTAGCGGGAGGAGTTGAGACCCAGTACTTC.

This clonotype was counted many times. This sequence joins TRBV12-3 or TRBV12-4 and TRBJ2-7; 8 bases align to TRBD1. With 5 bases clipped from V and 7 bases from J, the junction kept 13 bases outside the gene matches. This CDR3 region has 15 residues. The CDR3 loop reads CASSRYEDRAFEQYF. As DNA, the CDR3 is TGTGCCAGCAGTCGATATGAGGACAGGGCGTTTGAGCAGTACTTC.

This clonotype was recorded many times. The chain joins TRBV27 to TRBJ2-2; D unclear. The V end was cut by 6 bases, the J end by 0 bases, with 14 bases between. The CDR3 length is 16 residues. CDR1 is MNHEY, CDR2 SMNVEV, per germline (reference sequence). The DNA for the CDR3 is TGTGCCAGCAGCCCCTCCCCATATTCGAACACCGGGGAGCTGTTTTTT. This translates into CASSPSPYSNTGELFF.

Many counts were recorded for this clonotype. The gene calls are TRBV10-3 and TRBJ2-1; 9 bases are shared with TRBD2. J gave up 8 bases and V 0 bases, and 5 bases lay outside the gene matches. Germline assignment: CDR1 ENHRY and CDR2 SYGVKD. The CDR3 is made up of 15 amino acids. Written as DNA, the CDR3 is TGTGCCATCAGTGAGTCTGGCGGGGGGGTCGATGAGCAGTTCTTC. Protein: CAISESGGGVDEQFF.

The chain uses TRBV12-3 or TRBV12-4 and TRBJ2-2; no clear D gene. This CDR3 is built from 13 residues. Trimming pared 10 bases from V and 6 bases from J, leaving 15 bases between. For the CDR3, the DNA is TGTGCCACAAGGTTCCTGCAGGCCGGGGAGCTGTTTTTT. Translating gives CATRFLQAGELFF.

This clonotype showed up many times. This chain uses TRBV7-2 with TRBJ2-2, with D possibly TRBD1 on 5 matching bases. V lost 3 bases and J 4 bases, leaving 6 bases between the germline ends. The CDR3 length is 13 residues. Germline values: CDR1 SGHTA, CDR2 FQGNSA. CDR3: CASSFDSTGELFF. CDR3 in DNA: TGTGCCAGCAGCTTTGACAGCACCGGGGAGCTGTTTTTT.

This clonotype was observed at least ten times. This sequence joins TRBV7-2 and TRBJ2-5, with 13 bases that match TRBD2. The CDR3 covers 14 residues. Germline values: CDR1 SGHTA, CDR2 FQGNSA. The V segment lost 6 bases and the J segment 3 bases; nucleotides outside the gene matches: 1. DNA for the CDR3: TGTGCCAGCAGACTAGCGGGAGGGAAAGAGACCCAGTACTTC. Protein product: CASRLAGGKETQYF.

V usage is TRBV20-1 and J usage is TRBJ2-7; D gene uncertain. V lost 1 base and J 2 bases, leaving 21 bases between the germline ends. Germline V gene data show CDR1 as DFQATT and CDR2 as SNEGSKA (reference sequence). This CDR3 spans 17 amino acids. The CDR3 here is CSARVPSETRLAYEQYF. CDR3 nucleotide sequence: TGCAGTGCTAGAGTTCCTTCCGAGACTCGACTGGCCTACGAGCAGTACTTC.

This clonotype has a count of ten or more. Here the CDR3 reads CASRQNEQFF. The CDR3, as DNA: TGTGCCAGCAGACAAAATGAGCAGTTCTTC. The chain is built from TRBV7-9 and TRBJ2-1; no clear D. The CDR3 consists of 10 residues. Germline V gene lookup returns CDR1 SEHNR and CDR2 FQNEAQ (reference sequence). V lost 6 bases and J lost 7, with 4 bases in between.

This clonotype was seen many times. The chain has TRBV7-9 and TRBJ2-1; 9 nucleotides align to TRBD1. Germline CDR1 and CDR2: SEHNR and FQNEAQ (reference sequence). J was trimmed by 12 bases and V by 5 bases; bases with no gene match: 8. The CDR3 is 13 residues long. CDR3 sequence reads: CASSGRDRDRQFF. For the CDR3, the DNA is TGTGCCAGCAGCGGCCGGGACAGGGACAGGCAGTTCTTC.